This T cell receptor beta chain was identified during a study of blood T cell repertoires in COVID-19 (dated by TCRdb to 2018 to 2021). Turning to the overall study: Collaborator samples came from the United States, Italy and Spain and covered acute and convalescent phases of COVID-19. The repertoires were made available in a free public database intended to serve as a resource for research on the immune response to SARS-CoV-2. Subjects who had been exposed to COVID-19, were actively infected with it, or had recovered from it provided the deeply sampled blood TCRbeta repertoires that made up the dataset. The samples were drawn from the first 160 participants of the ongoing ImmuneRACE study and from some 1,300 subjects provided by 6 global collaborators. Where available, HLA class I and class II types were obtained from metadata supplied by the sample provider rather than from assay-based typing. The prospective study material was composed of cDNA or gDNA derived from T cells, B-cell-depleted T cells, or PBMCs. Nearly every sample came with metadata listing a de-identified subject ID, COVID-19 status, age in years and sex.

With respect to this clone: The specificity of this receptor is unknown. Base-call qualities are not available, and no considerably larger clone is one nucleotide away.

The paper as a whole reports these results and caveats: How much clinical and demographic metadata was included differed by source and by participant, and the metadata was provided uncurated.

Enrolling through a virtual design, the prospective study's participants ranged in age from roughly 18 to 89 years and lived across 20 to 25 United States geographic areas. In the prospective study, cohorts were assigned on the basis of participant-reported clinical history obtained from a screening survey and a study questionnaire. In the prospective study, whole blood, serum and a nasopharyngeal or oropharyngeal swab were collected from each participant by mobile phlebotomists. Additional blood draws and questionnaires over an approximately two-month period could optionally be provided by prospective study participants. Prospective study blood samples were shipped either frozen or at room temperature before DNA extraction. The junction shows trimming of 6 bases on V and 2 bases on J, and the gene matches do not reach 16 bases of it. Counted from cysteine to phenylalanine, this CDR3 has 18 amino acids. Only the CDR3 DNA stays, 54 bases, in frame from base 1. CDR1 is given as MNHEY and CDR2 as SVGEGT, both from the germline V gene.

TCRbeta CDR3 regions were amplified from genomic DNA using the immunoSEQ Assay, a bias-controlled multiplex PCR. The study's processing was this. Nucleated cell counts per sample were estimated from amplification of reference gene primers within the assay. To quantify the absolute abundance of each unique TCRbeta CDR3 rearrangement, sequence reads were collapsed and filtered. Productive Simpson clonality was computed per sample as the square root of Simpson's diversity index over productive rearrangements. TCRdb re-hosts the immuneACCESS table, in-frame sequences only. Its copies lack some clones; in the studies checked, an unresolved V gene accounts for under half of them, and the cause for the rest is not known. Clonal size and the V and J genes are those of that table, whereas D and trimming came from the DNA. A total of 300,000 or so clones appear in this sample, 70% to 90% of them only once. Around 4.4% of the sample goes to the ten largest clones.

This sequence uses TRBV6-2 or TRBV6-3 and TRBJ2-7; 10 nucleotides in the junction match TRBD2. The sequencing sample was made of PBMCs or T cells enriched from blood (not recorded which). The receptor's source is a woman aged 40-49 years with acute COVID-19. The nucleotide sequence is TGTGCCAGCAGCTTTGACATGACAGCTAGCGGGAGAACCTACGAGCAGTACTTC. It encodes CASSFDMTASGRTYEQYF.